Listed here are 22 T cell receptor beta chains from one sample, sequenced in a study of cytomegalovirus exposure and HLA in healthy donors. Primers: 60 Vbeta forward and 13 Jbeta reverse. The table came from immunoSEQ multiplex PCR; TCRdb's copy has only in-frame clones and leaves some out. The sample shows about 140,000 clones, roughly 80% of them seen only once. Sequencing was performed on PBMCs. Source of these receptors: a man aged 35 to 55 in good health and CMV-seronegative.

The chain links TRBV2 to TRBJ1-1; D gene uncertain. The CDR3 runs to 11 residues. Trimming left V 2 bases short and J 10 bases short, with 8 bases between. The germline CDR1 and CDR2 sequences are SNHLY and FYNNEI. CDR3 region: CASSERWAAFF. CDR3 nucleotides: TGTGCCAGCAGTGAAAGGTGGGCAGCTTTCTTT.

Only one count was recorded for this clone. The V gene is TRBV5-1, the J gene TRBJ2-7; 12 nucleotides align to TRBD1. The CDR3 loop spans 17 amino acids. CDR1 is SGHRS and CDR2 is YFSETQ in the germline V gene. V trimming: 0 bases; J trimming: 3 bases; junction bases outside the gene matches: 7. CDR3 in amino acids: CASSLGDRGRLFYEQYF. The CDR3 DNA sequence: TGCGCCAGCAGCTTGGGGGACAGGGGGCGCCTTTTCTACGAGCAGTACTTC.

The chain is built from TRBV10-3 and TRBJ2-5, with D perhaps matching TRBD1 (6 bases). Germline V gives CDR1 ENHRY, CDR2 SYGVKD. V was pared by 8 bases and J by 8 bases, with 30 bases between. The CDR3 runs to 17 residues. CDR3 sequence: CAIAFSGTKELSSTQYF. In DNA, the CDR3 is TGTGCCATCGCTTTCTCTGGGACAAAAGAGTTATCGAGCACCCAGTACTTC.

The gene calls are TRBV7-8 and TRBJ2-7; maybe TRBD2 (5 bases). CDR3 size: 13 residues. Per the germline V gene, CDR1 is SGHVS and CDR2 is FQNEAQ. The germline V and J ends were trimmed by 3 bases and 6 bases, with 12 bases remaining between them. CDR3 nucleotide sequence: TGTGCCAGCAGCTTCGAGGGTACACGCGAGCAGTACTTC. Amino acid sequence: CASSFEGTREQYF.

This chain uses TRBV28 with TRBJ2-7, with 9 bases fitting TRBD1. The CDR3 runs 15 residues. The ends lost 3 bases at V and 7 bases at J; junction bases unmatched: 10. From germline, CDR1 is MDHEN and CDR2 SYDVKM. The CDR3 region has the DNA TGTGCCAGCAGTTTGGGTGGGACAGGGACACGAGAGCAGTACTTC. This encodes CASSLGGTGTREQYF. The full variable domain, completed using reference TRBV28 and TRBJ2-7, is DVKVTQSSRYLVKRTGEKVFLECVQDMDHENMFWYRQDPGLGLRLIYFSYDVKMKEKGDIPEGYSVSREKKERFSLILESASTNQTSMYLCASSLGGTGTREQYFGPGTRLTVT.

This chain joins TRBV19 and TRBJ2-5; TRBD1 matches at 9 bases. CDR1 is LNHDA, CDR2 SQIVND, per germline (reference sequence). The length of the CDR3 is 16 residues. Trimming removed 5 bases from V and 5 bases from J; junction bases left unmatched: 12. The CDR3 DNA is TGTGCCAGTAGTCCCTCTGGGACAGGGTTATGGGAGACCCAGTACTTC. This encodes CASSPSGTGLWETQYF.

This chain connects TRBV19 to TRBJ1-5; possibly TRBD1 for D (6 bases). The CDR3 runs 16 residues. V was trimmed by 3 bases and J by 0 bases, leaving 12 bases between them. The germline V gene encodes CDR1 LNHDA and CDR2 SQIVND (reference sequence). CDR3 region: CASSIDRSYSNQPQHF. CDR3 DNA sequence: TGTGCCAGTAGTATCGACAGGAGTTATAGCAATCAGCCCCAGCATTTT.

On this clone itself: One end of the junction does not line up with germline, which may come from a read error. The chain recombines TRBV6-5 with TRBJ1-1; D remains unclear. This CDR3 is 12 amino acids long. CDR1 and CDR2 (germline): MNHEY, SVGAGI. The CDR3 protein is CAGSYNAGEAFF. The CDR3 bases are TGTGCCGGCAGTTACAACGCCGGGGAAGCTTTCTTT.

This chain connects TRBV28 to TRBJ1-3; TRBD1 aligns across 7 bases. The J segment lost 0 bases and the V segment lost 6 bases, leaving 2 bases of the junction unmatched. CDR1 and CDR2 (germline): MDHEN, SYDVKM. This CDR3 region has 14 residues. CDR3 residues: CASRYRGSGNTIYF. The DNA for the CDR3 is TGTGCCAGCAGATACAGGGGCTCTGGAAACACCATATATTTT.

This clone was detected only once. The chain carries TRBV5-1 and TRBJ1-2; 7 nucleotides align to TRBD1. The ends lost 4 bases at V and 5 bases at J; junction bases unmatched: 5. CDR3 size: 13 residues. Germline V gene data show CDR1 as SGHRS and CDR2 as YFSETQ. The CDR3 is CASSPQQGYGYTF. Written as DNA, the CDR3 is TGCGCCAGCAGCCCCCAACAGGGGTATGGCTACACCTTC.

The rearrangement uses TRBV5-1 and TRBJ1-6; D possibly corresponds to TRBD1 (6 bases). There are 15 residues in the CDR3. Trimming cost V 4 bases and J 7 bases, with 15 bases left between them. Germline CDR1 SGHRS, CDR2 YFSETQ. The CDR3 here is CASSLMDSVNSPLHF. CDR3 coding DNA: TGCGCCAGCAGCCTGATGGACAGTGTGAATTCACCCCTCCACTTT.

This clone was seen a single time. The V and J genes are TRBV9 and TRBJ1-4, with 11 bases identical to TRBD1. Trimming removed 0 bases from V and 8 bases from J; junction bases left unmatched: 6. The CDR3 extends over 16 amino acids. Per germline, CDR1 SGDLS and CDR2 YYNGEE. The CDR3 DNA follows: TGTGCCAGCAGCGTAGGGACAGGGGGCTCAGCGGAAAAACTGTTTTTT. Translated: CASSVGTGGSAEKLFF.

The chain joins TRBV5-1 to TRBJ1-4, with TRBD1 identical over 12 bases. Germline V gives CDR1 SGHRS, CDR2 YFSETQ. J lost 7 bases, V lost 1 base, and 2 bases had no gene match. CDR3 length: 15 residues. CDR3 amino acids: CASSLRGQGAEKLFF. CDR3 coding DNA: TGCGCCAGCAGCTTGAGGGGACAGGGGGCTGAAAAACTGTTTTTT.

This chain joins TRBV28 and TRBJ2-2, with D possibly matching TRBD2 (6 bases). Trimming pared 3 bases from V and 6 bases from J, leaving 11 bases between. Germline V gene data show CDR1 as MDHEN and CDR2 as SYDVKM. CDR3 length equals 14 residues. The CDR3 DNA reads TGTGCCAGCAGTTTTCGGGAGAGTTCCGGGGAGCTGTTTTTT. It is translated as CASSFRESSGELFF.

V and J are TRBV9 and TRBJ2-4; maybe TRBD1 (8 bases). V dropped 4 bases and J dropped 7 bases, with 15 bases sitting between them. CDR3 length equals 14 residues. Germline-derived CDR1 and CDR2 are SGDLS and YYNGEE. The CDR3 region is CASSLQGGANIQYF. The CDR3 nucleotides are TGTGCCAGCAGCTTACAGGGGGGGGCGAACATTCAGTACTTC.

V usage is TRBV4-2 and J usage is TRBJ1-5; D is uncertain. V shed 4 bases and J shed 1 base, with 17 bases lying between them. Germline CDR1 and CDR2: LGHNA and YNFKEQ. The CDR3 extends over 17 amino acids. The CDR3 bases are TGTGCCAGCAGCCCCCTTGGAGCCGGTGGAAGCAATCAGCCCCAGCATTTT. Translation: CASSPLGAGGSNQPQHF.

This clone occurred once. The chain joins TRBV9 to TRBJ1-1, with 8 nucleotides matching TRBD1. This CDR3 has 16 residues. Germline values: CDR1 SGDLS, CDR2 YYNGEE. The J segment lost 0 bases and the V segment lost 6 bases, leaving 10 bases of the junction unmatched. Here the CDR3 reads CASTPTGASLNTEAFF. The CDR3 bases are TGTGCCAGCACGCCGACAGGGGCGTCATTGAACACTGAAGCTTTCTTT.

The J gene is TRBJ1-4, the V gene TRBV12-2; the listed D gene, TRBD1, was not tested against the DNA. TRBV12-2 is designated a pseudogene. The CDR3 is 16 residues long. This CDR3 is CASRLGRRQEVEKLFF. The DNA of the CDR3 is TGTGCAAGTCGCTTAGGCAGGCGACAGGAGGTTGAAAAACTGTTTTTT.

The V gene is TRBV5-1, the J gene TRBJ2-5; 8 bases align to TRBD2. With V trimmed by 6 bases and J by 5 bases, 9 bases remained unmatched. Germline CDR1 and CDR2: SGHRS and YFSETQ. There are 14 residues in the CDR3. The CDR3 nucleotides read TGCGCCAGCACCCCCGGGGGGGGAACGGAGACCCAGTACTTC. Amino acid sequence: CASTPGGGTETQYF.

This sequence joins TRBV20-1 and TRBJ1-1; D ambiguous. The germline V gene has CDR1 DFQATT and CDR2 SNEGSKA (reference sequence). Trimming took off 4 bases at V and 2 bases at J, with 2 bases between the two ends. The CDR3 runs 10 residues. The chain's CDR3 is CSAINTEAFF. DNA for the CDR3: TGCAGTGCTATAAACACTGAAGCTTTCTTT.

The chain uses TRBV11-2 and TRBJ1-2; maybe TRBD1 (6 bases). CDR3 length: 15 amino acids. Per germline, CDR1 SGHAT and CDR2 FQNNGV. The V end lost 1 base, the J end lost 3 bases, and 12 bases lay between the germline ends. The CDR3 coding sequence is TGTGCCAGCAGCTTAGCTGTTGCAGGGGACTATGGCTACACCTTC. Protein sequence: CASSLAVAGDYGYTF.

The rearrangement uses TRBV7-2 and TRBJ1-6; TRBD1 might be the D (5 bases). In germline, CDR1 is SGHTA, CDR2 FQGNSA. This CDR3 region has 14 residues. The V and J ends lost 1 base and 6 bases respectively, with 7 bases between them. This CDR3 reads CASSLGTTNSPLHF. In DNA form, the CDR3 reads TGTGCCAGCAGCTTAGGGACAACTAATTCACCCCTCCACTTT. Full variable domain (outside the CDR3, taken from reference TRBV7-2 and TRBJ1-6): GAGVSQSPSNKVTEKGKDVELRCDPISGHTALYWYRQSLGQGLEFLIYFQGNSAPDKSGLPSDRFSAERTGGSVSTLTIQRTQQEDSAVYLCASSLGTTNSPLHFGNGTRLTVT.